These T cell receptor beta chains were read from a single sample in a study of radiation and T cells in renal cell carcinoma. Sequencing was performed with immunoSEQ multiplex PCR; in TCRdb, only in-frame clones are kept and a portion is missing. The repertoire holds 95,000 or so clones, with 86% as singletons. Sample: blood, taken from a patient whose treatment included radiotherapy and nephrectomy. The receptors shown here come from a man aged 50-59 years with renal cell carcinoma. CDR3s include the opening cysteine and the closing phenylalanine or tryptophan. The D gene is left open where the match is weak.

TRBV30	TRBJ1-2	-	CAWSGVRGFGYTF	TGTGCCTGGAGTGGAGTCAGGGGCTTTGGCTACACCTTC
TRBV7-6	TRBJ2-7	TRBD1	CASSQQQGAQDEQYF	TGTGCCAGCAGCCAACAACAGGGGGCACAAGACGAGCAGTACTTC
TRBV18	TRBJ2-7	-	CASSPQSPISYEQYF	TGTGCCAGCTCACCACAGTCCCCGATCTCCTACGAGCAGTACTTC
TRBV7-8	TRBJ2-2	-	CASSPRQGGTGELFF	TGTGCCAGCAGCCCGAGACAGGGAGGCACCGGGGAGCTGTTTTTT
TRBV9	TRBJ2-1	-	CASSEVGGEQFF	TGTGCCAGCAGCGAGGTAGGGGGTGAGCAGTTCTTC
TRBV11-2	TRBJ2-7	TRBD1	CASSWPAETPGGEQYF	TGTGCCAGCAGCTGGCCCGCAGAGACGCCAGGGGGAGAGCAGTACTTC
TRBV2	TRBJ1-1	-	CASRANMNTEAFF	TGTGCCAGCAGGGCGAATATGAACACTGAAGCTTTCTTT
TRBV7-3	TRBJ2-5	TRBD1	CASSLMGGTGRETQYF	TGTGCCAGCAGCTTAATGGGAGGGACAGGGAGGGAGACCCAGTACTTC
TRBV19	TRBJ2-5	-	CASSILAGDKLETQYF	TGTGCCAGTAGTATTCTCGCGGGGGACAAGCTAGAGACCCAGTACTTC
TRBV28	TRBJ2-7	-	CASSLAYEQYF	TGTGCCAGCAGTCTGGCCTACGAGCAGTACTTC
TRBV6-5	TRBJ2-7	-	CASSYSGSYEQYF	TGTGCCAGCAGTTACTCGGGCAGCTACGAGCAGTACTTC
TRBV7-9	TRBJ1-3	-	CASSRWDELEDTIYF	TGTGCCAGCAGCCGATGGGACGAACTGGAAGACACCATATATTTT
TRBV11-2	TRBJ1-1	-	CASKLRDRPNTEAFF	TGTGCCAGCAAACTGCGCGACCGACCGAACACTGAAGCTTTCTTT
TRBV28	TRBJ1-1	-	CASSVVGGGIKNTEAFF	TGTGCCAGCAGTGTGGTTGGGGGTGGAATTAAGAACACTGAAGCTTTCTTT
TRBV9	TRBJ2-1	-	CASSVAPTYNEQFF	TGTGCCAGCAGCGTAGCTCCCACCTACAATGAGCAGTTCTTC
TRBV10-3	TRBJ2-7	TRBD2	CAISEPAGGSYEQYF	TGTGCCATCAGTGAACCAGCGGGAGGGTCCTACGAGCAGTACTTC
TRBV19	TRBJ1-2	-	CASRDRDYGYTF	TGTGCCAGTAGGGACAGAGACTATGGCTACACCTTC
TRBV6-5	TRBJ1-2	-	CASNSDGGSYGYTF	TGTGCCAGCAATTCTGACGGTGGATCTTATGGCTACACCTTC
TRBV5-6	TRBJ2-2	TRBD2	CASRWLAGKNTGELFF	TGTGCCTCCAGGTGGTTAGCGGGAAAGAACACCGGGGAGCTGTTTTTT
TRBV23-1	TRBJ2-7	-	CASSQGPGIEPYEQYF	TGCGCCAGCAGTCAAGGACCCGGGATCGAACCCTACGAGCAGTACTTC
TRBV7-9	TRBJ2-7	TRBD2	CASSPSGGVSRHEQYF	TGTGCCAGCAGCCCCAGTGGGGGGGTTAGTAGACACGAGCAGTACTTC
TRBV20-1	TRBJ1-1	-	CSARSTAEAFF	TGCAGTGCTAGAAGCACCGCGGAGGCTTTCTTT
TRBV4-1	TRBJ2-5	TRBD2	CASSQGIGGGQETQYF	TGCGCCAGCAGCCAAGGGATCGGGGGGGGGCAAGAGACCCAGTACTTC
TRBV27	TRBJ2-7	TRBD2	CASSLRGDTYEQYF	TGTGCCAGCAGTTTGCGGGGGGATACCTACGAGCAGTACTTC
TRBV19	TRBJ2-1	-	CASSASGVNEQFF	TGTGCCAGTAGTGCGTCAGGGGTCAATGAGCAGTTCTTC
TRBV19	TRBJ1-2	-	CASSVDSLVYGYTF	TGTGCCAGTAGTGTGGACAGTCTGGTCTATGGCTACACCTTC
TRBV21-1	TRBJ1-1	-	CASSFWDTEAFF	TGTGCCAGCAGTTTTTGGGACACTGAAGCTTTCTTT